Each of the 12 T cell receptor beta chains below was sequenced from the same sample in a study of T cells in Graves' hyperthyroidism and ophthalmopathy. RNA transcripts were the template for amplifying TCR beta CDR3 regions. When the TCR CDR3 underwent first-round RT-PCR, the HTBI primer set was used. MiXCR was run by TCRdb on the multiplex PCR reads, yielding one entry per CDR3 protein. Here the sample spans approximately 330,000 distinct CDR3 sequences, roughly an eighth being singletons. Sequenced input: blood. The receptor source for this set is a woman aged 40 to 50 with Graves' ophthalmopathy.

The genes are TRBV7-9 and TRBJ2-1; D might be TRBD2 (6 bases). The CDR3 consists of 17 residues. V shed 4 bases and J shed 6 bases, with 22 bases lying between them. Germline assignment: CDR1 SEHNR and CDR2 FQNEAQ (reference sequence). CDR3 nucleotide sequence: TGTGCCAGCAGCTCCCCATCTCTCGGGAGACTGCTCAATGAGCAGTTCTTC. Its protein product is CASSSPSLGRLLNEQFF.

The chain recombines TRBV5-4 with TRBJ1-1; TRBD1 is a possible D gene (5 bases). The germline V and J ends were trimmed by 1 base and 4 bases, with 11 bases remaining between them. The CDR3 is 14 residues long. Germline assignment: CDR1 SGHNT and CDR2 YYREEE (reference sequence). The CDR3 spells CASSLWGRTTEAFF. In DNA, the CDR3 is TGTGCCAGCAGCTTGTGGGGGAGGACCACTGAAGCTTTCTTT.

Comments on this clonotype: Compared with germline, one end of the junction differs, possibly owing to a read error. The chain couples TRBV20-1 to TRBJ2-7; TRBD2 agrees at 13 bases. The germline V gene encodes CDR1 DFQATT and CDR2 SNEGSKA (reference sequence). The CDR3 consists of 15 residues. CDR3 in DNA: TGCAATGCTAGAGGGACTAGCGGGATAAGTTACGAGCAGTACTTC. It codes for CNARGTSGISYEQYF.

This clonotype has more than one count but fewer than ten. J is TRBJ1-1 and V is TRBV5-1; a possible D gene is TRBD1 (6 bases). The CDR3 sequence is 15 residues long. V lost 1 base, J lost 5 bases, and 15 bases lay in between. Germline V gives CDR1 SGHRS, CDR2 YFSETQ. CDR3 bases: TGCGCCAGCAGCTTGACAGGGAAGGAAGGAACTGAAGCTTTCTTT. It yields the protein CASSLTGKEGTEAFF.

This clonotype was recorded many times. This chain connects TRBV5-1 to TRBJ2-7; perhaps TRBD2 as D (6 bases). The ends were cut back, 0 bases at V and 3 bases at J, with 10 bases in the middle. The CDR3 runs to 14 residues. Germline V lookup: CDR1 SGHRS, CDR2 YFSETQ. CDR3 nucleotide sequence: TGCGCCAGCAGCTTGGGAGCCGGGGGCTACGAGCAGTACTTC. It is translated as CASSLGAGGYEQYF.

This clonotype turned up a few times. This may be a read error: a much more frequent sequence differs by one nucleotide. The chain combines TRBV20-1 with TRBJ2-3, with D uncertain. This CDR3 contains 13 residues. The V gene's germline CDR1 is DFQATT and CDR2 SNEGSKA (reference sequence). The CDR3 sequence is CGATHFSTDTQYF. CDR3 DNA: TGCGGTGCTACCCACTTTAGCACTGATACGCAGTATTTT.

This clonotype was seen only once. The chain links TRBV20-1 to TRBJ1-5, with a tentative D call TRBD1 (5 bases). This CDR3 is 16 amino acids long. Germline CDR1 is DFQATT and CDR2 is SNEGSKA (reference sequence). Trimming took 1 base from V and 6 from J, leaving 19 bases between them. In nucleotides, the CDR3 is TGCAGTGCTAGAGCGGTCATAGGGGCCCGAGGTCAGCCCCAGCATTTT. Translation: CSARAVIGARGQPQHF.

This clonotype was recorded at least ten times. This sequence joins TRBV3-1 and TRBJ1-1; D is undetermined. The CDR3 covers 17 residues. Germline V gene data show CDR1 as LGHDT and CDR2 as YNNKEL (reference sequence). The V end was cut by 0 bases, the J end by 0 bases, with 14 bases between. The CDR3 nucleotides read TGTGCCAGCAGCCAAGATCTACCCCGGCGGATGAACACTGAAGCTTTCTTT. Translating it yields CASSQDLPRRMNTEAFF.

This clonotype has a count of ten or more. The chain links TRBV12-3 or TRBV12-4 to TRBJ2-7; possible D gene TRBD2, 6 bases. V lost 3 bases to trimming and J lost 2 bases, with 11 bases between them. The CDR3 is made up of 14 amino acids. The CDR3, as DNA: TGTGCCAGCAGTTTTACGGGGAGGCCCTACGAGCAGTACTTC. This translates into CASSFTGRPYEQYF.

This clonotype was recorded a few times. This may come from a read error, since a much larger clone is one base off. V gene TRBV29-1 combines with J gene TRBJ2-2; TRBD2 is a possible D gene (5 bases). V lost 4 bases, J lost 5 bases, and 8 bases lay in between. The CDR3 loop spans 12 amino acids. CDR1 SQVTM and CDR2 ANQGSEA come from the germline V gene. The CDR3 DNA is TGCAGCGTTGTCGGAGGTACCGGGGAGCTGTTTTTT. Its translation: CSVVGGTGELFF.

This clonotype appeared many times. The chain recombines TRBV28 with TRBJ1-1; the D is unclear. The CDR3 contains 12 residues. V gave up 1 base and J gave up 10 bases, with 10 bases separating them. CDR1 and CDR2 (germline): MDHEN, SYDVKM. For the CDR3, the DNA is TGTGCCAGCAGTTTATTGGCGGAGGCAGCTTTCTTT. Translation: CASSLLAEAAFF.

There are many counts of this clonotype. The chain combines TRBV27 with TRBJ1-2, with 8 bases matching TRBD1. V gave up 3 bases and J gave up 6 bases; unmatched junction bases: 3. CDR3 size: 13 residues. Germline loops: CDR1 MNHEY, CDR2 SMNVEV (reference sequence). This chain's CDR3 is CASSFTGGHGYTF. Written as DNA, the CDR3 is TGTGCCAGCAGTTTTACAGGGGGTCATGGCTACACCTTC.